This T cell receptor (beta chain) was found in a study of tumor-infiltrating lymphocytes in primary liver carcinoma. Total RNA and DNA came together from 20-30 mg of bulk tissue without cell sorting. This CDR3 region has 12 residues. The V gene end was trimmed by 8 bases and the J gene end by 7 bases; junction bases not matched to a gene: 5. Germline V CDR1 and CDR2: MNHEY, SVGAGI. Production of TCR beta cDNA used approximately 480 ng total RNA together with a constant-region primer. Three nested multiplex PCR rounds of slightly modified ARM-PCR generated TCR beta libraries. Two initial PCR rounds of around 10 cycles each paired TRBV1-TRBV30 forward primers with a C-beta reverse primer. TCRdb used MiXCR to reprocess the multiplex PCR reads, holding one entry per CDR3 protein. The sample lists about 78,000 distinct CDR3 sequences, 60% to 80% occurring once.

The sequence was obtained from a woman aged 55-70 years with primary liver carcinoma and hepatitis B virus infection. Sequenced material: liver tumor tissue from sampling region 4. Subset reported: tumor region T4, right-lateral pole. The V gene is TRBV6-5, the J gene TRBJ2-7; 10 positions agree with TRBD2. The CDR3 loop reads CASCKLAGEQYF. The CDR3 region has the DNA TGTGCCAGCTGTAAACTAGCGGGAGAGCAGTACTTC.